The 17 T cell receptor beta chains listed next were all sequenced from one sample in a study of blood T cell repertoires in COVID-19. TCRdb keeps only in-frame clones here, not all; method: immunoSEQ multiplex PCR. Here the sample spans roughly 170,000 clones, roughly 70% being singletons. The specimen sequenced was peripheral blood. Receptor source: a woman older than 75 with acute or convalescent COVID-19.

The chain employs TRBV3-1 (or the pseudogene TRBV3-2) and TRBJ1-5, with 8 bases aligning to TRBD1. CDR1 and CDR2 from the germline V gene are LGHDT and YNNKEL (reference sequence). With V trimmed by 0 bases and J by 7 bases, 5 bases remained unmatched. This CDR3 has 15 residues. CDR3 region: CASSQDPAGGQPQHF. The CDR3 region has the DNA TGTGCCAGCAGCCAAGATCCTGCAGGGGGCCAGCCCCAGCATTTT.

This clone appeared many times. Different DNA sequences within this sample yield the same CDR3. The chain links TRBV18 to TRBJ1-1, with D unresolved. The CDR3 length is 13 residues. With 3 bases removed from V and 1 base from J, the gap between germline ends came to 6 bases. CDR1 KGHSH and CDR2 LQKENI come from the germline V gene. The CDR3 DNA follows: TGTGCCAGCTCACCGGGCCAGAACACTGAAGCTTTCTTT. Protein: CASSPGQNTEAFF.

DNA of the CDR3: TGTGCCAGCAGCTTCTTGGACAGGAGAGGGAACGAGCAGTACTTC. Amino acid sequence: CASSFLDRRGNEQYF. The chain has TRBV3-1 (or the pseudogene TRBV3-2) and TRBJ2-7; 7 bases are a match to TRBD1. The germline gives CDR1 LGHDT, CDR2 YNNKEL (reference sequence). Unmatched junction bases numbered 12, after V lost 5 bases and J lost 5 bases. The CDR3 runs 15 residues.

The CDR3 reads CASSLVDTRGNTIYF. DNA for the CDR3: TGTGCCAGCAGCTTAGTAGACACCCGGGGAAACACCATATATTTT. This rearrangement joins TRBV7-8 to TRBJ1-3; D not resolved. The CDR3 is made up of 15 amino acids. Between the trimmed V and J ends, which lost 1 base and 4 bases, there was a span of 11 bases. Germline lookup yields CDR1 SGHVS and CDR2 FQNEAQ.

This clone was picked up a small number of times. In DNA form, the CDR3 reads TGTGCCAGCAGCTTAGCTCTAGCGGGGGCAACAGAGACCCAGTACTTC. Translated: CASSLALAGATETQYF. This rearrangement joins TRBV7-9 to TRBJ2-5; TRBD2 aligns across 10 bases. This CDR3 is 16 amino acids long. Per the germline V gene, CDR1 is SEHNR and CDR2 is FQNEAQ (reference sequence). V was pared by 0 bases and J by 4 bases, with 5 bases of the junction left unmatched. The full variable domain, in which reference TRBV7-9 and TRBJ2-5 provide the parts outside the CDR3, is DTGVSQNPRHKITKRGQNVTFRCDPISEHNRLYWYRQTLGQGPEFLTYFQNEAQLEKSRLLSDRFSAERPKGSFSTLEIQRTEQGDSAMYLCASSLALAGATETQYFGPGTRLLVL.

This chain uses TRBV5-6 with TRBJ1-1, with 8 bases matching TRBD1. The germline gives CDR1 SGHDT, CDR2 YYEEEE. This CDR3 is built from 15 residues. After removal of 1 base from V and 3 bases from J, the junction contained 5 bases not matched to a gene. The CDR3 DNA follows: TGTGCCAGCAGCTTGTTTGGGACAGGTTACACTGAAGCTTTCTTT. Translation: CASSLFGTGYTEAFF.

V is TRBV3-1 (or the pseudogene TRBV3-2) and J is TRBJ1-1; 12 nucleotides match TRBD1. Looked up from germline, CDR1 is LGHDT and CDR2 is YNNKEL (reference sequence). V lost 0 bases and J lost 8; bases outside the gene matches: 7. The length of the CDR3 is 16 residues. The CDR3 nucleotides read TGTGCCAGCAGCCAAGAGGGGACAGGGGGCGCGGGGGAAGCTTTCTTT. It translates to CASSQEGTGGAGEAFF.

This clone appeared a few times. The genes are TRBV6-2 or TRBV6-3 and TRBJ2-7; 12 nucleotides line up with TRBD2. The CDR3 runs 17 residues. The V segment lost 5 bases and the J segment 0 bases; nucleotides outside the gene matches: 8. Germline values: CDR1 MNHEY, CDR2 SVGEGT. The CDR3 loop is CASSPTRLAGDSYEQYF. In DNA form, the CDR3 reads TGTGCCAGCAGTCCGACAAGACTAGCGGGAGACTCCTACGAGCAGTACTTC.

The chain joins TRBV6-6 to TRBJ1-1; TRBD1 is a possible D gene (5 bases). The V end was cut by 7 bases, the J end by 1 base, with 7 bases between. The CDR3 runs to 12 residues. Germline assignment: CDR1 MNHNY and CDR2 SVGAGI (reference sequence). The CDR3 spells CASNDRNTEAFF. For the CDR3, the DNA is TGTGCCAGCAATGACAGGAACACTGAAGCTTTCTTT.

The chain combines TRBV7-2 with TRBJ2-7; TRBD2 aligns across 11 bases. This CDR3 has 15 residues. The V gene's germline CDR1 is SGHTA and CDR2 FQGNSA. V lost 7 bases, J lost 5 bases, and 10 bases stayed unmatched. The CDR3 DNA sequence: TGTGCCAGCATCAAAAGCGCTAGCGGGAGGAACGAGCAGTACTTC. Amino acid sequence: CASIKSASGRNEQYF.

The chain couples TRBV3-1 (or the pseudogene TRBV3-2) to TRBJ1-1; TRBD1 is a possible D gene (6 bases). The germline V gene encodes CDR1 LGHDT and CDR2 YNNKEL (reference sequence). V shed 2 bases and J shed 1 base, with 11 bases lying between them. This CDR3 comprises 15 residues. The CDR3 nucleotides read TGTGCCAGCAGCCAAACAGGGTCGGGGAACACTGAAGCTTTCTTT. Its protein product is CASSQTGSGNTEAFF.

The J gene is TRBJ2-1, the V gene TRBV7-2; TRBD2 agrees at 13 bases. The germline CDR1 and CDR2 sequences are SGHTA and FQGNSA. The CDR3 has 18 amino acids. The V segment lost 4 bases and the J segment 5 bases; nucleotides outside the gene matches: 11. The CDR3 DNA reads as TGTGCCAGCAGCTCCGGACTAGCGGGAGCTTTTTCGGACAATGAGCAGTTCTTC. This gives the protein CASSSGLAGAFSDNEQFF.

This rearrangement joins TRBV7-2 to TRBJ1-3, with no clear D. Trimming took off 6 bases at V and 2 bases at J, with 14 bases between the two ends. Germline V gene lookup returns CDR1 SGHTA and CDR2 FQGNSA. CDR3 size: 15 residues. The CDR3 sequence: CASRRGGLPGNTIYF. In DNA, the CDR3 is TGTGCCAGCAGGCGCGGTGGATTACCTGGAAACACCATATATTTT. The whole variable domain, filled in from reference TRBV7-2 and TRBJ1-3, reads GAGVSQSPSNKVTEKGKDVELRCDPISGHTALYWYRQSLGQGLEFLIYFQGNSAPDKSGLPSDRFSAERTGGSVSTLTIQRTQQEDSAVYLCASRRGGLPGNTIYFGEGSWLTVV.

In nucleotides, the CDR3 is TGTGCCAGCAGCCAAGGATGGGGCGGCACTGAAGCTTTCTTT. Protein: CASSQGWGGTEAFF. V gene TRBV3-1 (or the pseudogene TRBV3-2) combines with J gene TRBJ1-1; a weak D match, TRBD1 (5 bases). The length of the CDR3 is 14 residues. Deletions cut 1 base from V and 4 bases from J, with 10 bases between. The germline gives CDR1 LGHDT, CDR2 YNNKEL (reference sequence).

The V and J genes are TRBV6-5 and TRBJ1-2; a possible D gene is TRBD1 (6 bases). The germline V gene has CDR1 MNHEY and CDR2 SVGAGI. This CDR3 comprises 13 residues. V lost 5 bases and J lost 7, with 14 bases in between. The CDR3 coding sequence is TGTGCCAGCAGTCTACAGGGCTTCGGTGGCTACACCTTC. Translated, it gives CASSLQGFGGYTF.

V usage is TRBV15 and J usage is TRBJ2-2, with D unresolved. The ends were cut back, 0 bases at V and 7 bases at J, with 6 bases in the middle. The CDR3 is made up of 13 amino acids. Germline V gene sequence: CDR1 LNHNV, CDR2 YYDKDF (reference sequence). The CDR3 region is CATSRDLVGELFF. Written as DNA, the CDR3 is TGTGCCACCAGCAGAGATCTTGTCGGGGAGCTGTTTTTT.

The DNA for the CDR3 is TGTGCCTTGGGACAGCAGCTAGCTAATGAAAAACTGTTTTTT. This translates into CALGQQLANEKLFF. The rearrangement links TRBV30 to TRBJ1-4, with 7 positions matching TRBD1. CDR1 and CDR2 (germline): GTSNPN, SVGIG (reference sequence). The CDR3 spans 14 residues. Unmatched junction bases numbered 8, after V lost 7 bases and J lost 3 bases.